Listed here are 27 T cell receptor beta chains from one sample, sequenced in a study of radiotherapy plus CTLA-4 blockade in lung cancer. The repertoire was sequenced with immunoSEQ multiplex PCR; TCRdb's copy has only in-frame clones and lacks some. The sample lists some 40,000 clones, roughly 79% seen once, with about 25% in the top ten. This specimen consisted of peripheral blood, obtained from a patient treated with radiotherapy plus ipilimumab. All receptors derive from a human donor with non-small cell lung cancer that progressed on radiotherapy plus ipilimumab.

This clone has a handful of counts. The V gene is TRBV5-4, the J gene TRBJ2-1; the D gene is possibly TRBD1 (5 bases). The CDR3 runs to 15 residues. In germline, CDR1 is SGHNT, CDR2 YYREEE (reference sequence). Trimming took off 1 base at V and 0 bases at J, with 8 bases between the two ends. The CDR3 region has the DNA TGTGCCAGCAGCTTGCGCCAGGGCTCCTACAATGAGCAGTTCTTC. Protein: CASSLRQGSYNEQFF. Supplemented by reference TRBV5-4 and TRBJ2-1, the full variable domain reads ETGVTQSPTHLIKTRGQQVTLRCSSQSGHNTVSWYQQALGQGPQFIFQYYREEENGRGNFPPRFSGLQFPNYSSELNVNALELDDSALYLCASSLRQGSYNEQFFGPGTRLTVL.

CDR3 region: CASSRGTGSQYEQYF. CDR3 sequence (DNA): TGTGCCAGCAGCCGGGGGACAGGGTCACAATACGAGCAGTACTTC. This rearrangement joins TRBV7-6 to TRBJ2-7; 9 nucleotides align to TRBD1. The germline V gene has CDR1 SGHVS and CDR2 FNYEAQ. This CDR3 is built from 15 residues. V was clipped by 5 bases and J by 4 bases; unmatched bases: 9.

This chain links TRBV6-5 with TRBJ2-7; 7 bases align to TRBD2. Germline V CDR1 and CDR2: MNHEY, SVGAGI. This CDR3 comprises 15 residues. V lost 6 bases, J lost 0 bases, and 8 bases stayed unmatched. As DNA, the CDR3 is TGTGCCAGCAGCAACGGGGGGAAACGCTCCTACGAGCAGTACTTC. It is translated as CASSNGGKRSYEQYF.

In this sample, this clone turned up once. The chain joins TRBV5-1 to TRBJ1-1; 8 nucleotides match TRBD1. Germline lookup yields CDR1 SGHRS and CDR2 YFSETQ. This CDR3 has 14 amino acids. Trimming cost V 3 bases and J 7 bases; bases outside gene matches: 8. CDR3 in amino acids: CASSSGTGSYEAFF. CDR3 bases: TGCGCCAGCAGCTCCGGGACAGGTAGTTATGAAGCTTTCTTT.

This rearrangement joins TRBV19 to TRBJ1-5, with D uncertain. Germline CDR1 reads LNHDA; CDR2 reads SQIVND (reference sequence). V was pared by 4 bases and J by 2 bases, with 12 bases between. The CDR3 length is 15 residues. In DNA, the CDR3 is TGTGCCAGTAGTACGACTTGGAATCGCAATCAGCCCCAGCATTTT. Amino acids: CASSTTWNRNQPQHF.

V usage is TRBV4-1 and J usage is TRBJ2-7, with TRBD2 matching 7 bases. CDR1 MGHRA and CDR2 YSYEKL come from the germline V gene. Trimming removed 5 bases from V and 3 bases from J; junction bases left unmatched: 7. CDR3 length: 14 residues. The CDR3 here is CASSFRGDFYEQYF. Written as DNA, the CDR3 is TGCGCCAGCAGCTTTCGGGGGGACTTCTACGAGCAGTACTTC.

This rearrangement joins TRBV29-1 to TRBJ1-2; D may be TRBD1 (5 bases). This CDR3 has 11 residues. Trimming left V 7 bases short and J 8 bases short, with 14 bases between. Germline V gives CDR1 SQVTM, CDR2 ANQGSEA. CDR3 nucleotides: TGCAGCGCTTCCCCGCGGGGCGGCTACACCTTC. Its translation: CSASPRGGYTF.

The gene calls are TRBV5-1 and TRBJ1-1, with 7 positions matching TRBD1. With V trimmed by 0 bases and J by 7 bases, 9 bases remained unmatched. The germline CDR1 and CDR2 sequences are SGHRS and YFSETQ. The CDR3 sequence is 15 residues long. The CDR3 sequence is CASSLEGRGVSEAFF. CDR3 coding DNA: TGCGCCAGCAGCTTGGAGGGCAGGGGGGTTAGTGAAGCTTTCTTT.

The chain couples TRBV29-1 to TRBJ2-7; 11 bases align to TRBD1. In germline, CDR1 is SQVTM, CDR2 ANQGSEA. Trimming cost V 5 bases and J 4 bases; bases outside gene matches: 4. The CDR3 has 13 residues. CDR3 in amino acids: CSVQGQGAYEQYF. In DNA, the CDR3 is TGCAGCGTTCAAGGACAGGGGGCTTACGAGCAGTACTTC.

V is TRBV25-1 and J is TRBJ1-1; TRBD1 aligns across 7 bases. Germline CDR1 is MGHDK and CDR2 is SYGVNS. The CDR3 is made up of 14 amino acids. V dropped 4 bases and J dropped 1; count of bases not matched to a gene: 3. The CDR3 protein is CASSAGQSNTEAFF. The CDR3 nucleotides are TGTGCCAGCAGTGCGGGACAGTCGAACACTGAAGCTTTCTTT.

This chain uses TRBV5-4 with TRBJ2-3; D perhaps matches TRBD2 (5 bases). Germline CDR1 is SGHNT and CDR2 is YYREEE (reference sequence). This CDR3 contains 13 residues. V dropped 6 bases and J dropped 6 bases, with 14 bases sitting between them. CDR3 residues: CASTWEIGDTQYF. The CDR3 DNA sequence: TGTGCCAGCACTTGGGAGATCGGGGATACGCAGTATTTT.

The rearrangement links TRBV4-1 to TRBJ2-3; 9 nucleotides line up with TRBD2. CDR1 is MGHRA and CDR2 is YSYEKL in the germline V gene. This CDR3 has 16 amino acids. The J segment lost 2 bases and the V segment lost 4 bases, leaving 7 bases of the junction unmatched. The CDR3 DNA is TGCGCCAGCAGCCCGCCGACTAGCGGCCTCACAGATACGCAGTATTTT. Protein: CASSPPTSGLTDTQYF.

V is TRBV6-1 and J is TRBJ1-4; D gene ambiguous. V gave up 4 bases and J gave up 0 bases, with 6 bases separating them. CDR3 length equals 14 residues. Germline V gene data show CDR1 as MNHNS and CDR2 as SASEGT. The DNA for the CDR3 is TGTGCCAGCAGTGTGTCCGCAACTAATGAAAAACTGTTTTTT. This encodes CASSVSATNEKLFF.

The rearrangement links TRBV14 to TRBJ2-1; 16 bases fit TRBD2. Trimming cost V 1 base and J 10 bases; bases outside gene matches: 7. This CDR3 contains 17 residues. From germline, CDR1 is SGHDN and CDR2 FVKESK. This CDR3 is CASSQAGTSGGADEQFF. The CDR3 DNA is TGTGCCAGCAGCCAAGCTGGGACTAGCGGGGGGGCCGACGAGCAGTTCTTC. The complete variable domain, with remaining parts taken from reference TRBV14 and TRBJ2-1, reads EAGVTQFPSHSVIEKGQTVTLRCDPISGHDNLYWYRRVMGKEIKFLLHFVKESKQDESGMPNNRFLAERTGGTYSTLKVQPAELEDSGVYFCASSQAGTSGGADEQFFGPGTRLTVL.

The V gene is TRBV29-1, the J gene TRBJ1-3; D is unresolved. The V gene's germline CDR1 is SQVTM and CDR2 ANQGSEA. V lost 7 bases, J lost 2 bases, and 9 bases lay in between. The CDR3 contains 12 residues. The CDR3 coding sequence is TGCAGCGCCTCCGGGACTGGAAACACCATATATTTT. Protein product: CSASGTGNTIYF.

The chain combines TRBV6-1 with TRBJ2-5; TRBD1 matches at 8 bases. Trimming cost V 3 bases and J 5 bases; bases outside gene matches: 8. The CDR3 contains 15 residues. The V gene's germline CDR1 is MNHNS and CDR2 SASEGT. The CDR3: CASSDVGQGRETQYF. The CDR3 nucleotides are TGTGCCAGCAGTGACGTAGGACAGGGACGGGAGACCCAGTACTTC.

The table lists this clone with a count of one. The chain employs TRBV5-5 and TRBJ2-3, with 9 bases lining up with TRBD2. The length of the CDR3 is 16 residues. Germline values: CDR1 SGHKS, CDR2 YYEKEE (reference sequence). V shed 4 bases and J 3 bases; nucleotides not matched to a gene: 9. The CDR3 bases are TGTGCCAGCAGCCTTGGGGGCCTAGCGGGGACAGATACGCAGTATTTT. Its protein product is CASSLGGLAGTDTQYF.

The chain carries TRBV7-7 and TRBJ2-1, with 7 bases fitting TRBD1. The CDR3 is 14 residues long. Per germline, CDR1 SSHAT and CDR2 FNYEAQ (reference sequence). The CDR3 protein is CASAETGSYNEQFF. CDR3 coding DNA: TGTGCTAGCGCCGAGACAGGGTCATACAATGAGCAGTTCTTC.

The rearrangement uses TRBV6-1 and TRBJ2-6; 7 positions agree with TRBD1. J gave up 2 bases and V 1 base, and 5 bases lay outside the gene matches. The CDR3 is 17 residues long. Germline lookup yields CDR1 MNHNS and CDR2 SASEGT. The CDR3 nucleotides read TGTGCCAGCAGTGAAGAAGGGGGCAGCGCTGGGGCCAACGTCCTGACTTTC. It codes for CASSEEGGSAGANVLTF.

This clone was found a few times. The chain carries TRBV14 and TRBJ1-3; a possible D gene is TRBD1 (6 bases). The germline gives CDR1 SGHDN, CDR2 FVKESK. CDR3 length equals 17 residues. Trimming cost V 0 bases and J 2 bases, with 14 bases left between them. This chain's CDR3 is CASSQDKGHFAGNTIYF. CDR3 nucleotide sequence: TGTGCCAGCAGCCAAGATAAGGGACACTTCGCTGGAAACACCATATATTTT.

The chain recombines TRBV6-1 with TRBJ1-3; maybe TRBD1 (5 bases). CDR1 and CDR2 from the germline V gene are MNHNS and SASEGT. V was clipped by 6 bases and J by 4 bases, with 16 bases between them. The CDR3 sequence is 15 residues long. The CDR3 DNA sequence: TGTGCCAGCAGGGAACAGGCTAATACCGGAAACACCATATATTTT. This codes for CASREQANTGNTIYF.

The chain joins TRBV7-9 to TRBJ1-4; no clear D. V lost 1 base and J 7 bases, leaving 10 bases between the germline ends. The CDR3 loop spans 14 amino acids. Germline V CDR1 and CDR2: SEHNR, FQNEAQ (reference sequence). This chain's CDR3 is CASSLGITGEKLFF. CDR3 DNA sequence: TGTGCCAGCAGCTTAGGCATTACGGGTGAAAAACTGTTTTTT.

V usage is TRBV5-1 and J usage is TRBJ1-3, with D unclear. Trimming took 5 bases from V and 0 from J, leaving 12 bases between them. Germline V gene data show CDR1 as SGHRS and CDR2 as YFSETQ. The CDR3 runs 15 residues. CDR3 sequence reads: CASRLTLSSGNTIYF. As DNA, the CDR3 is TGCGCCAGCAGATTGACCCTGAGCTCTGGAAACACCATATATTTT.

The sample holds one count of this clone. The chain uses TRBV6-1 and TRBJ1-6; D unclear. The CDR3 is 13 amino acids. Trimming took 2 bases from V and 4 from J, leaving 3 bases between them. Germline lookup yields CDR1 MNHNS and CDR2 SASEGT. In nucleotides, the CDR3 is TGTGCCAGCAGTGAAACTTATAATTCACCCCTCCACTTT. This encodes CASSETYNSPLHF.

Points on this clone: The identical CDR3 is also encoded by other nucleotide sequences in the sample. The chain employs TRBV11-2 and TRBJ2-7; 9 bases align to TRBD1. The CDR3 covers 15 residues. The V gene's germline CDR1 is SGHAT and CDR2 FQNNGV. V trimming: 3 bases; J trimming: 6 bases; junction bases outside the gene matches: 9. CDR3 loop: CASSFSGQGAVEQYF. The CDR3 bases are TGTGCCAGCAGCTTCTCGGGACAGGGAGCGGTCGAGCAGTACTTC.

The chain joins TRBV14 to TRBJ2-5, with D perhaps TRBD2 (5 bases). CDR3 size: 13 residues. The V end was cut by 1 base, the J end by 11 bases, with 14 bases between. Looked up from germline, CDR1 is SGHDN and CDR2 is FVKESK. The chain's CDR3 is CASSQGAVGEQYF. CDR3 in DNA: TGTGCCAGCAGCCAAGGAGCGGTCGGGGAGCAGTACTTC.

This clone was found once. This rearrangement joins TRBV6-1 to TRBJ1-3; D gene uncertain. Germline CDR1 and CDR2: MNHNS and SASEGT. The CDR3 length is 14 residues. Trimming pared 5 bases from V and 0 bases from J, leaving 8 bases between. Here the CDR3 DNA reads TGTGCCAGCAGTCCACGGGACTCTGGAAACACCATATATTTT. Translating gives CASSPRDSGNTIYF.